This T cell receptor beta chain was found in a study of response to subunit inactivated influenza vaccine. V lost 1 base and J lost 2; bases outside the gene matches: 3. CDR3 length: 17 amino acids. Germline lookup yields CDR1 SGHVS and CDR2 FQNEAQ. This clonotype turned up a few times. TCRdb re-derived calls from the RT-PCR reads in MiXCR, one entry per CDR3 protein. The sample carries about 160,000 distinct CDR3 sequences, 9.5% to 13% recorded once. The specimen comprised non-naive T cells sorted from PBMCs, sampled roughly 47 days after vaccination. The sequence was obtained from a man between 50 and 59 years old who received an inactivated influenza vaccine. This chain links TRBV7-8 with TRBJ2-7, with 15 bases that match TRBD2. The CDR3 region has the DNA TGTGCCAGCAGCTTAGTAGGACTAGCGGGAGGGACCTACGAGCAGTACTTC. Translation: CASSLVGLAGGTYEQYF.